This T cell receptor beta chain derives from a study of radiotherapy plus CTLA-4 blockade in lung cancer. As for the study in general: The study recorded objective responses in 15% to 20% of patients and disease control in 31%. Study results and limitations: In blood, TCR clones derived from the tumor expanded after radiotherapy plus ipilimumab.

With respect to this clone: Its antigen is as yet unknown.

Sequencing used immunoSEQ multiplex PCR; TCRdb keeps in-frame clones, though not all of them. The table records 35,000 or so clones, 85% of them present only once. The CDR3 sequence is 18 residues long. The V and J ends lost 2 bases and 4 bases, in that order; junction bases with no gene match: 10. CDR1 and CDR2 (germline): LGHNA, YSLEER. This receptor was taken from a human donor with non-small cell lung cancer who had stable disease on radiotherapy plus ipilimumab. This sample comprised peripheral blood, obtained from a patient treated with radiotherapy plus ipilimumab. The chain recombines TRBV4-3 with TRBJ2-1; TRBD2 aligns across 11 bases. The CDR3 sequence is CASSQRPLTSGDYNEQFF. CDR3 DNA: TGCGCCAGCAGCCAACGACCTTTGACTAGCGGGGATTACAATGAGCAGTTCTTC.